This entry lists 17 T cell receptor beta chains sequenced from one sample in a study of PD-1 blockade in classical Hodgkin lymphoma. TCRdb's copy holds only in-frame clones and misses some; the assay was immunoSEQ multiplex PCR. The sample yields 53,000 or so clones, roughly 80% seen once. Every patient was affected by relapse after autologous stem cell transplantation, while exposure to brentuximab vedotin was not uniform. Here the sequenced sample was peripheral blood mononuclear cells (PBMCs), taken at baseline. These receptors all stem from a human donor with classical Hodgkin lymphoma.

V is TRBV10-3 and J is TRBJ2-1, with D possibly being TRBD1 (5 bases). Trimming took 8 bases from V and 7 from J, leaving 15 bases between them. This CDR3 has 13 amino acids. Germline V gives CDR1 ENHRY, CDR2 SYGVKD. The CDR3 protein is CAIASQQDNEQFF. The CDR3 DNA is TGTGCCATCGCCTCTCAACAGGATAATGAGCAGTTCTTC.

V usage is TRBV5-4 and J usage is TRBJ2-1; 15 positions agree with TRBD2. CDR3 length equals 18 residues. In germline, CDR1 is SGHNT, CDR2 YYREEE (reference sequence). V dropped 3 bases and J dropped 13; count of bases not matched to a gene: 17. CDR3 nucleotides: TGTGCCAGCAGCTCACCACCGGGACTAGCGGGAGGAGATACAAATCAGTTCTTC. Its protein is CASSSPPGLAGGDTNQFF.

The chain employs TRBV6-5 and TRBJ1-4; the D is unclear. V was clipped by 6 bases and J by 1 base, with 9 bases between them. This CDR3 has 14 amino acids. Germline CDR1 MNHEY, CDR2 SVGAGI. The CDR3 sequence is CASREVQTNEKLFF. The CDR3 DNA reads TGTGCCAGCAGAGAGGTCCAAACTAATGAAAAACTGTTTTTT.

The chain combines TRBV27 with TRBJ2-3, with D hard to call. The germline V gene encodes CDR1 MNHEY and CDR2 SMNVEV (reference sequence). V lost 7 bases to trimming and J lost 0 bases, with 5 bases between them. The CDR3 length is 12 residues. The CDR3 coding sequence is TGTGCCAGCATTGGGAGCACAGATACGCAGTATTTT. Amino acid sequence: CASIGSTDTQYF.

The CDR3, as DNA: TGCGCCAGCAGCTGGACAGGGGCGGATGAGCAGTTCTTC. This translates into CASSWTGADEQFF. V usage is TRBV5-1 and J usage is TRBJ2-1, with 9 bases matching TRBD1. V shed 3 bases, J shed 8 bases, and the junction held 3 bases outside the gene matches. The CDR3 consists of 13 residues. Germline V gives CDR1 SGHRS, CDR2 YFSETQ.

The chain is built from TRBV2 and TRBJ1-2; D remains ambiguous. CDR3 length equals 16 residues. Germline CDR1 reads SNHLY; CDR2 reads FYNNEI. V dropped 2 bases and J dropped 0 bases, with 13 bases sitting between them. CDR3 sequence: CASSESGTLTNYGYTF. For the CDR3, the DNA is TGTGCCAGCAGTGAATCCGGCACCTTAACTAACTATGGCTACACCTTC.

This chain links TRBV5-4 with TRBJ1-1; D not certain. V lost 1 base and J 2 bases, leaving 9 bases between the germline ends. The germline V gene has CDR1 SGHNT and CDR2 YYREEE (reference sequence). The CDR3 is made up of 14 amino acids. CDR3 nucleotide sequence: TGTGCCAGCAGCTTGTGGGTCAGTAACACTGAAGCTTTCTTT. Its protein is CASSLWVSNTEAFF.

The chain uses TRBV7-2 and TRBJ2-1; TRBD1 agrees at 8 bases. The J segment lost 5 bases and the V segment lost 5 bases, leaving 20 bases of the junction unmatched. CDR3 size: 19 residues. The germline V gene encodes CDR1 SGHTA and CDR2 FQGNSA. Written as DNA, the CDR3 is TGTGCCAGCAGCGTAACCAGGGGGCTCTCATTCAATAGCAACAATGAGCAGTTCTTC. The encoded protein is CASSVTRGLSFNSNNEQFF.

The rearrangement joins TRBV9 to TRBJ2-3; 9 nucleotides line up with TRBD2. The CDR3 loop spans 13 amino acids. Germline-derived CDR1 and CDR2 are SGDLS and YYNGEE. The ends lost 3 bases at V and 6 bases at J; junction bases unmatched: 2. CDR3 nucleotides: TGTGCCAGCAGCGCCCTAGCGGGGGATACGCAGTATTTT. This codes for CASSALAGDTQYF.

V and J are TRBV25-1 and TRBJ2-1, with D unresolved. With 10 bases removed from V and 0 bases from J, the gap between germline ends came to 13 bases. This CDR3 contains 14 residues. Germline assignment: CDR1 MGHDK and CDR2 SYGVNS. CDR3 region: CATEIDGSYNEQFF. CDR3 DNA: TGTGCCACCGAAATAGACGGCTCCTACAATGAGCAGTTCTTC.

The V gene is TRBV2, the J gene TRBJ1-6; a possible D gene is TRBD1 (6 bases). Trimming left V 8 bases short and J 7 bases short, with 12 bases between. This CDR3 is built from 13 residues. Germline V gene data show CDR1 as SNHLY and CDR2 as FYNNEI. The DNA of the CDR3 is TGTGCCAGCCGGGGGGACAACAATTCACCCCTCCACTTT. Amino acid sequence: CASRGDNNSPLHF.

The chain has TRBV5-1 and TRBJ1-2, with D possibly matching TRBD1 (6 bases). The CDR3 has 15 amino acids. Germline V gene sequence: CDR1 SGHRS, CDR2 YFSETQ. The V gene lost 2 bases and the J gene lost 6 bases, with 17 bases spanning the gap. This CDR3 is CASSLRGGDFNGYTF. The CDR3 DNA follows: TGCGCCAGCAGCTTAAGAGGGGGTGATTTCAATGGCTACACCTTC.

The chain carries TRBV7-2 and TRBJ2-1, with 12 bases fitting TRBD2. CDR3 length: 16 residues. With V trimmed by 5 bases and J by 5 bases, 7 bases remained unmatched. Germline V CDR1 and CDR2: SGHTA, FQGNSA. CDR3 sequence: CASSPWRLAGDNEQFF. CDR3 bases: TGTGCCAGCAGCCCTTGGCGACTAGCGGGAGACAATGAGCAGTTCTTC.

V gene TRBV27 combines with J gene TRBJ2-3; TRBD1 matches at 7 bases. V lost 6 bases and J lost 7; bases outside the gene matches: 13. Germline CDR1 is MNHEY and CDR2 is SMNVEV (reference sequence). The CDR3 has 15 amino acids. The CDR3 here is CASSNEGATWNTQYF. DNA of the CDR3: TGTGCCAGCAGCAATGAGGGGGCTACCTGGAATACGCAGTATTTT.

J is TRBJ2-1 and V is TRBV27, with D possibly TRBD1 on 5 matching bases. CDR1 and CDR2 from the germline V gene are MNHEY and SMNVEV (reference sequence). The ends were cut back, 7 bases at V and 0 bases at J, with 13 bases in the middle. This CDR3 region has 15 residues. The CDR3 DNA reads as TGTGCCAGCACCAAGACAGCCAACTCCTACAATGAGCAGTTCTTC. Residues: CASTKTANSYNEQFF.

This chain links TRBV5-1 with TRBJ1-2, with D tentatively TRBD1 (6 bases). Deletions cut 0 bases from V and 5 bases from J, with 11 bases between. The CDR3 runs 14 residues. Germline values: CDR1 SGHRS, CDR2 YFSETQ. The CDR3 DNA reads TGCGCCAGCAGCTTGGGTACAGGGACTTATGGCTACACCTTC. Translating it yields CASSLGTGTYGYTF.

The chain couples TRBV10-2 to TRBJ2-1; TRBD1 matches at 7 bases. The CDR3 has 18 amino acids. Germline trimming cut 2 bases from V and 1 base from J; bases unmatched to any gene: 11. In germline, CDR1 is WSHSY, CDR2 SAAADI. CDR3 sequence (DNA): TGCGCCAGCAGTGAGCTTGCCGTCGCAGGGGGATCCTACAATGAGCAGTTCTTC. Its protein is CASSELAVAGGSYNEQFF.